The 21 T cell receptor beta chains given below trace back to one sample, sequenced in a study of blood T cells in healthy people across ages. PCR was performed a second time for about 7 to 12 cycles using a sample-barcoded 5' primer and a J-beta primer mix. TCRdb passed the 5' RACE reads through MiXCR, listing each CDR3 protein once. The repertoire includes about 680,000 distinct CDR3 sequences, roughly 50% of them detected once, and under 35% sits in the top ten. The source material was blood. The source of these receptors is a woman in her fifties or sixties in good health.

The rearrangement links TRBV7-9 to TRBJ2-5; D uncertain. The closer fit of TRBJ2-7 to the DNA end suggests the J call may be wrong. This CDR3 contains 13 residues. Per germline, CDR1 SEHNR and CDR2 FQNEAQ (reference sequence). CDR3 coding DNA: TGTGCCAGCAGTCCGCTTCCTGCTCGCGAGCAGTACTTC. Translated: CASSPLPAREQYF.

In this sample, this clonotype turned up a few times. This chain uses TRBV7-9 with TRBJ1-2; unclear D gene. V was pared by 4 bases and J by 7 bases, with 10 bases between. Germline V gene data show CDR1 as SEHNR and CDR2 as FQNEAQ (reference sequence). This CDR3 has 12 amino acids. CDR3 DNA sequence: TGTGCCAGCAGCTCGAGTGGTCCTGGCTACACCTTC. Encoded protein: CASSSSGPGYTF.

The chain has TRBV20-1 and TRBJ2-4; 9 bases map to TRBD1. V gave up 6 bases and J gave up 7 bases; unmatched junction bases: 16. Per germline, CDR1 DFQATT and CDR2 SNEGSKA (reference sequence). The CDR3 runs 16 residues. The CDR3 sequence: CSAWWGGQGRSNIQYF. CDR3 in DNA: TGCAGTGCCTGGTGGGGCGGACAGGGGCGGTCGAACATTCAGTACTTC.

The chain links TRBV9 to TRBJ1-6; possible D gene TRBD1, 6 bases. Trimming took off 3 bases at V and 10 bases at J, with 17 bases between the two ends. This CDR3 has 15 amino acids. From germline, CDR1 is SGDLS and CDR2 YYNGEE. This chain's CDR3 is CASSDPGGARSPLHF. The CDR3 DNA reads TGTGCCAGCAGCGACCCGGGGGGCGCAAGGTCACCCCTCCACTTT.

V gene TRBV7-2 combines with J gene TRBJ2-2; the D is unclear. Germline CDR1 and CDR2: SGHTA and FQGNSA. CDR3 length: 15 amino acids. Trimming took 4 bases from V and 3 from J, leaving 12 bases between them. The CDR3 loop reads CASSSKPWDTGELFF. CDR3 nucleotides: TGTGCCAGCAGCTCCAAACCATGGGACACCGGGGAGCTGTTTTTT.

This rearrangement joins TRBV7-9 to TRBJ2-3, with 12 positions matching TRBD2. The CDR3 totals 12 residues. Germline values: CDR1 SEHNR, CDR2 FQNEAQ (reference sequence). Losses at the gene ends were 1 base for V and 13 bases for J; bases not matched to a gene: 0. CDR3: CASSLGLAGEYF. CDR3 nucleotide sequence: TGTGCCAGCAGCTTAGGACTAGCGGGAGAGTATTTT.

This chain connects TRBV7-9 to TRBJ2-3, with 7 bases matching TRBD2. Losses at the gene ends were 1 base for V and 5 bases for J; bases not matched to a gene: 6. The CDR3 has 15 residues. CDR1 and CDR2 (germline): SEHNR, FQNEAQ (reference sequence). DNA for the CDR3: TGTGCCAGCAGCTTAGGGCGGGAGAGGGTAGATACGCAGTATTTT. Protein sequence: CASSLGRERVDTQYF.

The chain employs TRBV28 and TRBJ2-5, with D perhaps matching TRBD1 or TRBD2 (5 bases each). The germline V gene encodes CDR1 MDHEN and CDR2 SYDVKM. The CDR3 totals 15 residues. The V and J ends lost 3 bases and 3 bases respectively, with 14 bases between them. The CDR3 DNA reads TGTGCCAGCAGTTTGGCGGGCGAGGGGAAAGAGACCCAGTACTTC. This codes for CASSLAGEGKETQYF.

This clonotype turned up a few times. The V and J genes are TRBV4-1 and TRBJ2-1, with D uncertain. V lost 4 bases and J 10 bases, leaving 11 bases between the germline ends. The CDR3 length is 12 residues. Germline V gene data show CDR1 as MGHRA and CDR2 as YSYEKL. The CDR3 DNA reads TGCGCCAGCAGCCGCATACTCGGGGAGCAGTTCTTC. Translation: CASSRILGEQFF.

This chain uses TRBV10-3 with TRBJ1-2, with TRBD1 as a possible D gene (5 bases). The CDR3 length is 14 residues. Germline-derived CDR1 and CDR2 are ENHRY and SYGVKD. Trimming took off 2 bases at V and 8 bases at J, with 15 bases between the two ends. CDR3 loop: CAISERQTDTGYTF. The CDR3 bases are TGTGCCATCAGTGAGAGACAGACGGATACGGGCTACACCTTC.

This clonotype was observed a few times. The DNA for the CDR3 is TGTGCCAGCAAAGTAGGGGGCCCCCATACCTACGAGCAGTACTTC. This encodes CASKVGGPHTYEQYF. This chain connects TRBV7-2 to TRBJ2-7; TRBD1 matches 7 bases. Germline assignment: CDR1 SGHTA and CDR2 FQGNSA. The CDR3 contains 15 residues. The V gene end was trimmed by 7 bases and the J gene end by 2 bases; junction bases not matched to a gene: 11.

Comment on this clonotype: This may be a read error: a much more frequent sequence differs by one nucleotide. The V gene is TRBV7-8, the J gene TRBJ2-1; the D is unclear. Per germline, CDR1 SGHVS and CDR2 FQNEAQ. The CDR3 spans 18 residues. The CDR3 loop reads CASSLRQQKPLIGNGQFF. CDR3 nucleotides: TGTGCCAGCAGCTTAAGGCAACAGAAACCCTTAATTGGGAATGGGCAGTTCTTC.

As concerns this clonotype: Being one base from a much bigger clone, this may be a read error. The chain has TRBV4-3 and TRBJ2-1, with 7 bases fitting TRBD2. Germline values: CDR1 LGHNA, CDR2 YSLEER. This CDR3 has 15 residues. The CDR3 DNA follows: TGCACCAGCAGCCAAGACGGGACTAACTACAATGAGCAGTTCTTC. Translating gives CTSSQDGTNYNEQFF.

This sequence joins TRBV7-6 and TRBJ2-1, with TRBD2 identical over 8 bases. V was clipped by 5 bases and J by 4 bases; unmatched bases: 7. This CDR3 is built from 15 residues. Germline CDR1 reads SGHVS; CDR2 reads FNYEAQ. The CDR3 reads CASSLTAGVYNEQFF. The CDR3 nucleotides read TGTGCCAGCAGCCTTACAGCGGGAGTGTACAATGAGCAGTTCTTC.

CDR3 residues: CASRDDGDVQYF. CDR3 nucleotides: TGTGCCAGCCGGGACGACGGCGACGTGCAGTATTTT. The chain is built from TRBV2 and TRBJ2-3; D might be TRBD1 or TRBD2, each matching 5 bases. Germline CDR1 reads SNHLY; CDR2 reads FYNNEI. V was trimmed by 8 bases and J by 11 bases, leaving 17 bases between them. The CDR3 extends over 12 amino acids.

This clonotype was picked up a small number of times. The chain uses TRBV7-8 and TRBJ2-7; 9 nucleotides match TRBD2. Per the germline V gene, CDR1 is SGHVS and CDR2 is FQNEAQ. V lost 5 bases, J lost 5 bases, and 7 bases stayed unmatched. The CDR3 covers 14 residues. The CDR3 is CASSPGTSTHEQYF. DNA for the CDR3: TGTGCCAGCAGCCCGGGGACTAGCACACACGAGCAGTACTTC.

The V gene is TRBV29-1, the J gene TRBJ2-1, with 10 bases identical to TRBD2. The CDR3 is 13 amino acids. Trimming at V came to 7 bases and at J to 5 bases, leaving 5 bases not matched to a gene. Germline V CDR1 and CDR2: SQVTM, ANQGSEA. CDR3 protein: CSGTSGTNNEQFF. The CDR3 DNA follows: TGCAGCGGAACTAGCGGGACAAACAATGAGCAGTTCTTC.

This clonotype was seen a handful of times. This sequence joins TRBV30 and TRBJ2-4; D tentatively reads TRBD1 or TRBD2 (6 bases each). Germline V gene sequence: CDR1 GTSNPN, CDR2 SVGIG (reference sequence). The CDR3 loop spans 15 amino acids. Trimming shortened V by 0 bases and J by 6 bases, and 15 bases separated the two germline ends. This CDR3 reads CAWSVSGAGGNIQYF. DNA of the CDR3: TGTGCCTGGAGTGTTTCGGGGGCCGGGGGAAACATTCAGTACTTC.

The rearrangement links TRBV15 to TRBJ1-2, with 8 nucleotides matching TRBD1. Trimming at V came to 3 bases and at J to 6 bases, leaving 15 bases not matched to a gene. CDR1 is LNHNV, CDR2 YYDKDF, per germline (reference sequence). The CDR3 length is 17 residues. The CDR3 sequence: CATSSSLGQGAIDGYTF. The CDR3 DNA reads TGTGCCACCAGCAGCTCCCTTGGGCAGGGGGCGATCGATGGCTACACCTTC.

V usage is TRBV7-2 and J usage is TRBJ1-5; TRBD1 is a possible D gene (5 bases). The germline V and J ends were trimmed by 5 bases and 4 bases, with 15 bases remaining between them. Germline-derived CDR1 and CDR2 are SGHTA and FQGNSA. This CDR3 contains 15 residues. The CDR3 DNA reads TGTGCCAGCAGCGACTCAGGGTGGGGGAATCAGCCCCAGCATTTT. Protein product: CASSDSGWGNQPQHF.

This clonotype was found a few times. This rearrangement joins TRBV9 to TRBJ2-7, with TRBD1 identical over 7 bases. Germline V gene lookup returns CDR1 SGDLS and CDR2 YYNGEE. This CDR3 has 15 residues. With V trimmed by 0 bases and J by 2 bases, 5 bases remained unmatched. The CDR3 DNA follows: TGTGCCAGCAGCGTAGGTGGGACAGCGACCTACGAGCAGTACTTC. The encoded protein is CASSVGGTATYEQYF.